This T cell receptor beta chain was profiled in a study of identical twins. Overall study findings and caveats: In drawing conclusions, the study used cross-sectional statistical analysis and did not follow the same donors.

V was clipped by 5 bases and J by 3 bases; unmatched bases: 5. This CDR3 is 14 amino acids long. The V gene's germline CDR1 is SEHNR and CDR2 FQNEAQ (reference sequence). TCRdb analysed the 5' RACE reads with MiXCR anew, one entry per CDR3 protein. The sample lists 1,800,000 or so distinct CDR3 sequences; around 33% were seen once. Worth noting for this clonotype: Its antigen is not identified.

This clonotype was obtained from a newborn girl in good health. V gene TRBV7-9 combines with J gene TRBJ2-5; 8 bases map to TRBD2. Material for sequencing was cord blood. The CDR3, as DNA: TGTGCCAGCAGCGCGGGACTAGTGGAAGAGACCCAGTACTTC. As protein: CASSAGLVEETQYF.